Shown below are 24 T cell receptor beta chains from a single sample sequenced in a study of shared clonotypes between healthy human individuals. Data came from immunoSEQ multiplex PCR; TCRdb stores just in-frame clones and leaves some out. The sample lists over 1.4 million clones, around 97% seen once, with about 1% in the top ten. The sequenced sample consisted of naive CD4+ T cells sorted from blood. This sample's subset: CD45RA+ positively selected. The receptors were gathered from a young man in good health.

The chain couples TRBV28 to TRBJ2-5; the match to TRBD2 covers 12 bases. With V trimmed by 4 bases and J by 5 bases, 8 bases remained unmatched. The CDR3 runs 16 residues. Germline assignment: CDR1 MDHEN and CDR2 SYDVKM. The CDR3 DNA reads TGTGCCAGCAGTTCAACCGGGACTAGCGGGCGTGAGACCCAGTACTTC. Its protein is CASSSTGTSGRETQYF. Full variable domain (rest looked up from reference TRBV28 and TRBJ2-5): DVKVTQSSRYLVKRTGEKVFLECVQDMDHENMFWYRQDPGLGLRLIYFSYDVKMKEKGDIPEGYSVSREKKERFSLILESASTNQTSMYLCASSSTGTSGRETQYFGPGTRLLVL.

The V call is TRBV25-1, the J call TRBJ2-5; D gene uncertain. There are 13 residues in the CDR3. Germline V gene lookup returns CDR1 MGHDK and CDR2 SYGVNS. V lost 3 bases, J lost 8 bases, and 13 bases lay in between. The CDR3 loop reads CASSDGGRETQYF. The CDR3 nucleotides read TGTGCCAGCAGTGACGGCGGTAGGGAAACCCAGTACTTC.

V and J are TRBV28 and TRBJ2-7; possible D gene TRBD1, 6 bases. Per germline, CDR1 MDHEN and CDR2 SYDVKM. There are 15 residues in the CDR3. V lost 4 bases and J 2 bases, leaving 15 bases between the germline ends. CDR3 bases: TGTGCCAGCAGTTCGCACTCTACAGGGACCTACGAGCAGTACTTC. Protein: CASSSHSTGTYEQYF. Using reference TRBV28 and TRBJ2-7 for the parts outside the CDR3, the full variable domain is DVKVTQSSRYLVKRTGEKVFLECVQDMDHENMFWYRQDPGLGLRLIYFSYDVKMKEKGDIPEGYSVSREKKERFSLILESASTNQTSMYLCASSSHSTGTYEQYFGPGTRLTVT.

CDR3 sequence: CASSKVGTLYEQYF. CDR3 sequence (DNA): TGTGCCAGCAGCAAAGTGGGGACCCTCTACGAGCAGTACTTC. The V and J genes are TRBV21-1 and TRBJ2-7. TRBV21-1 is labeled a pseudogene. This CDR3 spans 14 amino acids.

V usage is TRBV7-8 and J usage is TRBJ2-3, with 8 bases matching TRBD1. V was pared by 2 bases and J by 3 bases, with 7 bases of the junction left unmatched. This CDR3 is 16 amino acids long. The germline V gene has CDR1 SGHVS and CDR2 FQNEAQ. The CDR3 DNA is TGTGCCAGCAGCTTACCACAAGGACAGGGAACAGATACGCAGTATTTT. It specifies CASSLPQGQGTDTQYF.

This clone has only a few counts. The identical CDR3 is also encoded by other nucleotide sequences in the sample. The chain couples TRBV7-2 to TRBJ2-7; D unresolved. V lost 3 bases, J lost 2 bases, and 2 bases lay in between. CDR3 size: 11 residues. The germline CDR1 and CDR2 sequences are SGHTA and FQGNSA. This CDR3 reads CASSFAYEQYF. CDR3 nucleotides: TGTGCCAGCAGCTTTGCCTACGAGCAGTACTTC. The variable domain in full, completed from reference TRBV7-2 and TRBJ2-7, reads GAGVSQSPSNKVTEKGKDVELRCDPISGHTALYWYRQSLGQGLEFLIYFQGNSAPDKSGLPSDRFSAERTGGSVSTLTIQRTQQEDSAVYLCASSFAYEQYFGPGTRLTVT.

This chain joins TRBV27 and TRBJ2-3, with TRBD1 matching over 7 bases. The CDR3 sequence is 15 residues long. The V gene's germline CDR1 is MNHEY and CDR2 SMNVEV (reference sequence). Trimming took 1 base from V and 3 from J; bases not matched to a gene: 4. The CDR3 nucleotides read TGTGCCAGCAGTTTATTGGGACAGCCAACAGATACGCAGTATTTT. It codes for CASSLLGQPTDTQYF.

This chain uses TRBV6-1 with TRBJ2-3, with 10 bases identical to TRBD2. The trim removed 6 bases at V and 5 bases at J, leaving 8 bases unmatched. Germline CDR1 MNHNS, CDR2 SASEGT. CDR3 size: 15 residues. The CDR3 spells CASRLTSGFGDTQYF. The CDR3, as DNA: TGTGCCAGCAGGCTGACTAGCGGGTTCGGAGATACGCAGTATTTT.

This chain links TRBV7-2 with TRBJ1-2; D gene unclear. Trimming cost V 2 bases and J 3 bases, with 7 bases left between them. Germline assignment: CDR1 SGHTA and CDR2 FQGNSA. CDR3 length: 13 residues. CDR3 in amino acids: CASSLLGDYGYTF. CDR3 DNA: TGTGCCAGCAGCTTACTTGGTGACTATGGCTACACCTTC.

V is TRBV21-1 and J is TRBJ2-5; the DNA was not compared with TRBD2, the D call given in the table. TRBV21-1 is described as a pseudogene. The CDR3 is 15 residues long. CDR3 loop: CASSNTGVGQETQYF. DNA for the CDR3: TGTGCCAGCAGCAACACGGGAGTAGGCCAAGAGACCCAGTACTTC.

This chain uses TRBV5-4 with TRBJ2-5; 11 bases match TRBD2. The CDR3 runs 16 residues. Germline V gene lookup returns CDR1 SGHNT and CDR2 YYREEE (reference sequence). V dropped 0 bases and J dropped 2; count of bases not matched to a gene: 3. The CDR3 is CASSLGGTSGQETQYF. CDR3 in DNA: TGTGCCAGCAGCTTGGGGGGGACTAGCGGACAAGAGACCCAGTACTTC.

Only a few counts were recorded for this clone. This chain uses TRBV2 with TRBJ1-1; D is unclear. The CDR3 consists of 13 residues. Germline assignment: CDR1 SNHLY and CDR2 FYNNEI. The V and J ends lost 4 bases and 7 bases respectively, with 13 bases between them. The CDR3 loop is CASSGEIGVEAFF. CDR3 sequence (DNA): TGTGCCAGCAGTGGGGAGATTGGGGTTGAAGCTTTCTTT.

V is TRBV5-1 and J is TRBJ2-5, with D tentatively TRBD2 (7 bases). Trimming removed 6 bases at V and 5 bases at J, with 17 bases between. The CDR3 totals 14 residues. Germline V lookup: CDR1 SGHRS, CDR2 YFSETQ. The CDR3 is CASTQGRAGETQYF. For the CDR3, the DNA is TGCGCCAGCACCCAGGGGAGAGCGGGGGAGACCCAGTACTTC.

The V and J genes are TRBV6-6 and TRBJ2-2, with 10 bases matching TRBD1. The CDR3 spans 15 residues. The J segment lost 3 bases and the V segment lost 7 bases, leaving 5 bases of the junction unmatched. Per the germline V gene, CDR1 is MNHNY and CDR2 is SVGAGI (reference sequence). The CDR3: CASTTGTGDTGELFF. CDR3 DNA: TGTGCCAGCACTACCGGGACAGGGGACACCGGGGAGCTGTTTTTT.

In DNA form, the CDR3 reads TGTGCCAGCAGACTCAGCGGGAGGGCCCACGGGGAGCTGTTTTTT. It codes for CASRLSGRAHGELFF. The rearrangement joins TRBV7-9 to TRBJ2-2, with 10 nucleotides matching TRBD2. The germline gives CDR1 SEHNR, CDR2 FQNEAQ (reference sequence). CDR3 size: 15 residues. V was clipped by 6 bases and J by 7 bases; unmatched bases: 8. The full variable domain, with the rest looked up from reference TRBV7-9 and TRBJ2-2, is DTGVSQNPRHKITKRGQNVTFRCDPISEHNRLYWYRQTLGQGPEFLTYFQNEAQLEKSRLLSDRFSAERPKGSFSTLEIQRTEQGDSAMYLCASRLSGRAHGELFFGEGSRLTVL.

The chain combines TRBV9 with TRBJ1-5; 12 bases map to TRBD1. Germline V gene sequence: CDR1 SGDLS, CDR2 YYNGEE. The CDR3 runs 16 residues. V trimming: 2 bases; J trimming: 6 bases; junction bases outside the gene matches: 6. In DNA form, the CDR3 reads TGTGCCAGCAGCGTCGGGACAGGGGGCGCGGGTCAGCCCCAGCATTTT. It translates to CASSVGTGGAGQPQHF.

The J gene is TRBJ2-1, the V gene TRBV20-1; D is unclear. CDR3 length: 11 amino acids. Germline V gene data show CDR1 as DFQATT and CDR2 as SNEGSKA (reference sequence). Trimming cost V 0 bases and J 10 bases, with 7 bases left between them. The CDR3 reads CSARDFPEQFF. The CDR3 DNA reads as TGCAGTGCTAGAGATTTCCCCGAGCAGTTCTTC.

DNA for the CDR3: TGTGCCAGCAGTCTCAACGGACAGGGGGCCTACGAGCAGTACTTC. Residues: CASSLNGQGAYEQYF. V and J are TRBV5-6 and TRBJ2-7; 10 bases line up with TRBD1. The CDR3 is 15 residues long. J was trimmed by 2 bases and V by 5 bases; bases with no gene match: 7. Germline V gives CDR1 SGHDT, CDR2 YYEEEE.

This sequence joins TRBV21-1 and TRBJ2-7. TRBV21-1 is noted as a pseudogene. The CDR3 loop spans 13 amino acids. The CDR3 DNA sequence: TGTGCCAGCATCACCCCGATCAAGAACGAGCAGTACTTC. Protein: CASITPIKNEQYF.

The chain carries TRBV9 and TRBJ2-1; TRBD2 matches 12 bases. J lost 6 bases, V lost 3 bases, and 4 bases had no gene match. The CDR3 length is 15 residues. CDR1 and CDR2 from the germline V gene are SGDLS and YYNGEE. DNA for the CDR3: TGTGCCAGCAGCGAGACTAGCGGGAGATTCAATGAGCAGTTCTTC. This codes for CASSETSGRFNEQFF.

The chain is built from TRBV7-2 and TRBJ1-4, with D unclear. The germline V and J ends were trimmed by 0 bases and 5 bases, with 13 bases remaining between them. CDR1 and CDR2 (germline): SGHTA, FQGNSA. This CDR3 spans 16 amino acids. The CDR3 DNA is TGTGCCAGCAGCTTAGCCGTTGAGACCGTGAATGAAAAACTGTTTTTT. As protein: CASSLAVETVNEKLFF. Variable domain in full (rest from reference TRBV7-2 and TRBJ1-4): GAGVSQSPSNKVTEKGKDVELRCDPISGHTALYWYRQSLGQGLEFLIYFQGNSAPDKSGLPSDRFSAERTGGSVSTLTIQRTQQEDSAVYLCASSLAVETVNEKLFFGSGTQLSVL.

The chain employs TRBV7-2 and TRBJ2-7; TRBD2 agrees at 10 bases. The CDR3 extends over 17 amino acids. Germline CDR1 and CDR2: SGHTA and FQGNSA. V lost 2 bases, J lost 3 bases, and 10 bases stayed unmatched. The CDR3 spells CASSLTSGVHPNYEQYF. The CDR3 bases are TGTGCCAGCAGCTTAACTAGCGGGGTGCACCCCAACTACGAGCAGTACTTC. The entire variable domain, with the rest obtained from reference TRBV7-2 and TRBJ2-7, is as follows: GAGVSQSPSNKVTEKGKDVELRCDPISGHTALYWYRQSLGQGLEFLIYFQGNSAPDKSGLPSDRFSAERTGGSVSTLTIQRTQQEDSAVYLCASSLTSGVHPNYEQYFGPGTRLTVT.

This clone came up a few times. The chain combines TRBV6-6 with TRBJ1-1; D ambiguous. The V gene lost 6 bases and the J gene lost 9 bases, with 8 bases spanning the gap. In germline, CDR1 is MNHNY, CDR2 SVGAGI (reference sequence). The CDR3 sequence is 10 residues long. The CDR3 region is CASSPTQAFF. CDR3 coding DNA: TGTGCCAGCAGCCCCACGCAAGCTTTCTTT.

This clone was seen only once. The chain combines TRBV9 with TRBJ2-3; D not resolved. V dropped 3 bases and J dropped 1 base, with 9 bases sitting between them. Per germline, CDR1 SGDLS and CDR2 YYNGEE. CDR3 size: 14 residues. The DNA of the CDR3 is TGTGCCAGCAGCGCCGTCTCGGGCACAGATACGCAGTATTTT. It specifies CASSAVSGTDTQYF.